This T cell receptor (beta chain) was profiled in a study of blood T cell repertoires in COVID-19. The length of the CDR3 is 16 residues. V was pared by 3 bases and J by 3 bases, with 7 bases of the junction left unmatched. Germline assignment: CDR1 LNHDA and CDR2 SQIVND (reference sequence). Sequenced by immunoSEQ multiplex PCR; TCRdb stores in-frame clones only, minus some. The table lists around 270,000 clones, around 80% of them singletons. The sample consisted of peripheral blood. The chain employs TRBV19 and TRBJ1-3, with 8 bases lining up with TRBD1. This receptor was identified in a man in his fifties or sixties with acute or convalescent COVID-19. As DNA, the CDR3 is TGTGCCAGTAGTATCCAGGGGGCCCGCGGTGGAAACACCATATATTTT. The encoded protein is CASSIQGARGGNTIYF.